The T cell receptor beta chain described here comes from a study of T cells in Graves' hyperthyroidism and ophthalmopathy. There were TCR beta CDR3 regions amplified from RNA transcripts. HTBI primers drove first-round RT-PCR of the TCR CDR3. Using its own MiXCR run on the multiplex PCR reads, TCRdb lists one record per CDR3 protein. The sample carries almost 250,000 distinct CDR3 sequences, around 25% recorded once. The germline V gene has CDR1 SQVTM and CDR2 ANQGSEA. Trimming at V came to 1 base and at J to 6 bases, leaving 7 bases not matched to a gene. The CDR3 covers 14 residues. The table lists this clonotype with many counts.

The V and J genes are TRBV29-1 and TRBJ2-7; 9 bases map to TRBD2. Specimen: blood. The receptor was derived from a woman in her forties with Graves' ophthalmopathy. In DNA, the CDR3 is TGCAGCGTTGAAGGGTTAGCGGGAGAGGGCGAGCAGTACTTC. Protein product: CSVEGLAGEGEQYF.